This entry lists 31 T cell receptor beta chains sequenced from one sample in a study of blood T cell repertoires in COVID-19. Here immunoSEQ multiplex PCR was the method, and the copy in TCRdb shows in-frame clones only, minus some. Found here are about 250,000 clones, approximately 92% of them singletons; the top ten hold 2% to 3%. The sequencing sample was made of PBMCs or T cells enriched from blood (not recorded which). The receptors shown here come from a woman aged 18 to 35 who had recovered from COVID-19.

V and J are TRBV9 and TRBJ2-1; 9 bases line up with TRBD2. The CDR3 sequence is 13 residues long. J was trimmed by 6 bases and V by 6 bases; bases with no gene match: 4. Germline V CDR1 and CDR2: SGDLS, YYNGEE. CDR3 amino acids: CASTPGLANEQFF. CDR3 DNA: TGTGCCAGCACCCCGGGACTAGCCAATGAGCAGTTCTTC.

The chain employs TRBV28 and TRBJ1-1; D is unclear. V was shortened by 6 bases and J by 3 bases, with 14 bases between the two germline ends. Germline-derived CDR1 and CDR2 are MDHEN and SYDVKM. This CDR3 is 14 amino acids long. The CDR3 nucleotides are TGTGCCAGCAGAATTGAGGGTTTCTACACTGAAGCTTTCTTT. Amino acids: CASRIEGFYTEAFF.

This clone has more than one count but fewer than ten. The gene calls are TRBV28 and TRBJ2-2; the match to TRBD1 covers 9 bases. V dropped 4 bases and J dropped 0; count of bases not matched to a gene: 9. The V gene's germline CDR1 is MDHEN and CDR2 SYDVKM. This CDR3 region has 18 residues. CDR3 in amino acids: CASSYPGQGATNTGELFF. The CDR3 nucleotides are TGTGCCAGCAGTTACCCGGGACAGGGTGCGACGAACACCGGGGAGCTGTTTTTT.

The CDR3 loop is CASSLGGRDTEAFF. For the CDR3, the DNA is TGTGCCAGCAGCTTAGGGGGCAGGGACACTGAAGCTTTCTTT. The V and J genes are TRBV7-9 and TRBJ1-1; possibly TRBD1 for D (5 bases). The V gene's germline CDR1 is SEHNR and CDR2 FQNEAQ (reference sequence). Trimming cost V 1 base and J 3 bases, with 9 bases left between them. This CDR3 has 14 amino acids.

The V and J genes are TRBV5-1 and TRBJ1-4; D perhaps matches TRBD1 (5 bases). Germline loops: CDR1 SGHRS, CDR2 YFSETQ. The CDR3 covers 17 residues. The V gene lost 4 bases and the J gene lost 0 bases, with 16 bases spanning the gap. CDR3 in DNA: TGCGCCAGCAGCCCGAGGCGGCGGGGGGCAACTAATGAAAAACTGTTTTTT. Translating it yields CASSPRRRGATNEKLFF. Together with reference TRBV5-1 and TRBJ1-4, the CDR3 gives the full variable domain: KAGVTQTPRYLIKTRGQQVTLSCSPISGHRSVSWYQQTPGQGLQFLFEYFSETQRNKGNFPGRFSGRQFSNSRSEMNVSTLELGDSALYLCASSPRRRGATNEKLFFGSGTQLSVL.

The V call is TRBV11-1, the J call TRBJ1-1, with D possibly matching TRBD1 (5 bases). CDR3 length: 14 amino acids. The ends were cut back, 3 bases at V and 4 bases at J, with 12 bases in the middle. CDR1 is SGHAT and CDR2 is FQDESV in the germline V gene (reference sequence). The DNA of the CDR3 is TGTGCCAGCAGCTTCCAGCAGGGTATCACTGAAGCTTTCTTT. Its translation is CASSFQQGITEAFF.

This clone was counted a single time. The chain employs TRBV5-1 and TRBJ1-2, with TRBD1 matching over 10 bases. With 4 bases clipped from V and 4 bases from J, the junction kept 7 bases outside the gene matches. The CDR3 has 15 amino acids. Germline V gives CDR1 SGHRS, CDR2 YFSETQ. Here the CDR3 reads CASSLRQGAGYGYTF. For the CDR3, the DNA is TGCGCCAGCAGCCTTAGACAGGGGGCGGGCTATGGCTACACCTTC.

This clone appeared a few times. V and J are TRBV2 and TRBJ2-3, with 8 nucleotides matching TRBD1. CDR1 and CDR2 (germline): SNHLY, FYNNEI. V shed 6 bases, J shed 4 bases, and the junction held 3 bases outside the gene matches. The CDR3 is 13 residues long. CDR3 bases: TGTGCCAGCAGGGACAGGGCGGCAGATACGCAGTATTTT. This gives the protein CASRDRAADTQYF. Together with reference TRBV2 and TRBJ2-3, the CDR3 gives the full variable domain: EPEVTQTPSHQVTQMGQEVILRCVPISNHLYFYWYRQILGQKVEFLVSFYNNEISEKSEIFDDQFSVERPDGSNFTLKIRSTKLEDSAMYFCASRDRAADTQYFGPGTRLTVL.

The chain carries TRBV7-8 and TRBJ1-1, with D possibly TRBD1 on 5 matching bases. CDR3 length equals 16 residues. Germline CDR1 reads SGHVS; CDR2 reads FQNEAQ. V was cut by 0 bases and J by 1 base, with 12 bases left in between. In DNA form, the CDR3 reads TGTGCCAGCAGCTTAGCTACGGGACTCGGGAACACTGAAGCTTTCTTT. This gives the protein CASSLATGLGNTEAFF.

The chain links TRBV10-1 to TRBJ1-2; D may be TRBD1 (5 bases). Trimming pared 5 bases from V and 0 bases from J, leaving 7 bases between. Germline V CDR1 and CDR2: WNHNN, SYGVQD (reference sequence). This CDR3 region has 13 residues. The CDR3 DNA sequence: TGCGCCAGCAGTCGACAGACTAACTATGGCTACACCTTC. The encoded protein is CASSRQTNYGYTF.

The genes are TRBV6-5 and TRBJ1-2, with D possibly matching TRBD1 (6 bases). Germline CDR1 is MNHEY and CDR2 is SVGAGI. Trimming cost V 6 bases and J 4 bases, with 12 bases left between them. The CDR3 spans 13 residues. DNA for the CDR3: TGTGCCAGCAGCTCCAAGGGGGTCTATGGCTACACCTTC. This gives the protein CASSSKGVYGYTF.

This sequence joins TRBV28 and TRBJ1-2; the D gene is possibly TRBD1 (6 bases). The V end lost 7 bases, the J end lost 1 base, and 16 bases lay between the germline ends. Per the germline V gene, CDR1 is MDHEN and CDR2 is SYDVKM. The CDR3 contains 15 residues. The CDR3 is CASKTTGVHNYGYTF. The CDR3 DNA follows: TGTGCCAGCAAGACGACAGGAGTACATAACTATGGCTACACCTTC.

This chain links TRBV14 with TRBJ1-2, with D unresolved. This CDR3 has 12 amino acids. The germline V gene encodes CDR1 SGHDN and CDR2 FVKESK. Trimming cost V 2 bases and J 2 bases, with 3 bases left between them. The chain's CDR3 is CASSQQNYGYTF. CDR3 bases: TGTGCCAGCAGCCAACAAAACTATGGCTACACCTTC.

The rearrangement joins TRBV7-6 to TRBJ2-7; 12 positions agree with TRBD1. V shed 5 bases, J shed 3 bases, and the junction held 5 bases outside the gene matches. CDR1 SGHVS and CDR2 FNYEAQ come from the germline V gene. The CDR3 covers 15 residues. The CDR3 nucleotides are TGTGCCAGCAGCCCGGGACAGGGGGCATACTACGAGCAGTACTTC. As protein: CASSPGQGAYYEQYF.

The CDR3 is CASSLVGSNTEAFF. As DNA, the CDR3 is TGTGCCAGCAGCTTGGTCGGTTCGAACACTGAAGCTTTCTTT. This rearrangement joins TRBV5-4 to TRBJ1-1; D uncertain. Germline lookup yields CDR1 SGHNT and CDR2 YYREEE (reference sequence). V was clipped by 0 bases and J by 1 base, with 7 bases between them. The CDR3 consists of 14 residues.

CDR3 bases: TGTGCCAGTAGTCGGGACAGGGGGCGCGGTGGCTACACCTTC. This codes for CASSRDRGRGGYTF. The V gene is TRBV19, the J gene TRBJ1-2; 12 nucleotides line up with TRBD1. Germline CDR1 and CDR2: LNHDA and SQIVND (reference sequence). This CDR3 comprises 14 residues. V lost 5 bases and J lost 7; bases outside the gene matches: 5.

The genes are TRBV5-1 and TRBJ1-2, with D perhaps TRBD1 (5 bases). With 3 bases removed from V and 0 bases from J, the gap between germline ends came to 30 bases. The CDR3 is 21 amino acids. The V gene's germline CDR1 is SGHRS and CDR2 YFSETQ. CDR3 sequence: CASSSPAVGGVSTPANYGYTF. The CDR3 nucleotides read TGCGCCAGCAGCTCCCCCGCCGTCGGGGGAGTATCAACCCCTGCTAACTATGGCTACACCTTC.

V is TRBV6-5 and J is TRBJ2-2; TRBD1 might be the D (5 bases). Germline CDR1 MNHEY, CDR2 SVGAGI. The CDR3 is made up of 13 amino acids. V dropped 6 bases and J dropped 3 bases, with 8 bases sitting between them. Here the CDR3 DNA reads TGTGCCAGCAGATCGACAGACACCGGGGAGCTGTTTTTT. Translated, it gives CASRSTDTGELFF.

CDR3 amino acids: CASSPQGSNTEAFF. The CDR3, as DNA: TGTGCCAGCAGCCCACAGGGCAGCAACACTGAAGCTTTCTTT. J is TRBJ1-1 and V is TRBV7-9; tentative D call: TRBD1 (6 bases). Germline assignment: CDR1 SEHNR and CDR2 FQNEAQ (reference sequence). V was shortened by 5 bases and J by 2 bases, with 12 bases between the two germline ends. This CDR3 has 14 residues.

The CDR3 here is CASSSAGRDVKGFF. The DNA of the CDR3 is TGTGCCAGCAGTTCGGCAGGGAGGGATGTGAAGGGGTTCTTT. The chain couples TRBV6-5 to TRBJ1-1, with a weak D call TRBD1 (5 bases). Looked up from germline, CDR1 is MNHEY and CDR2 is SVGAGI. The CDR3 has 14 residues. V was trimmed by 4 bases and J by 14 bases, leaving 23 bases between them.

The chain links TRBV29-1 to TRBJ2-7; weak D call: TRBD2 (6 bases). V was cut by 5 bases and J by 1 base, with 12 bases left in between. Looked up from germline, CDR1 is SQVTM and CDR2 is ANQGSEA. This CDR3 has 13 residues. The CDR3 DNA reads TGCAGCGTTAACCTAGCGTTATCCTACGAGCAGTACTTC. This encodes CSVNLALSYEQYF.

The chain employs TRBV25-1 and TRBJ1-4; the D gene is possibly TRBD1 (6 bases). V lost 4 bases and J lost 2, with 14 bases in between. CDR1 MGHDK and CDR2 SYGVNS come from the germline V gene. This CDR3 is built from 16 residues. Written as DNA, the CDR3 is TGTGCCAGCAGTGCCACGCCGGACAGTACTAATGAAAAACTGTTTTTT. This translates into CASSATPDSTNEKLFF.

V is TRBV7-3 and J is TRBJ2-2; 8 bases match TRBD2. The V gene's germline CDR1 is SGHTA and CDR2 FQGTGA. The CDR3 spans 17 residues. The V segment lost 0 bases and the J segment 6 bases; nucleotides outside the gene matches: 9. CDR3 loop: CASSLTAERGLSGELFF. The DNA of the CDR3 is TGTGCCAGCAGCTTAACGGCGGAGCGGGGGCTGTCCGGGGAGCTGTTTTTT.

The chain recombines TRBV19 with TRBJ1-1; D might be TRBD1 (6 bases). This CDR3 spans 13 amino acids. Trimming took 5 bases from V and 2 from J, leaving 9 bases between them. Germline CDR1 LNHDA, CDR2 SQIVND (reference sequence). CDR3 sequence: CASSEQGNTEAFF. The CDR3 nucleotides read TGTGCCAGTAGTGAACAGGGTAACACTGAAGCTTTCTTT.

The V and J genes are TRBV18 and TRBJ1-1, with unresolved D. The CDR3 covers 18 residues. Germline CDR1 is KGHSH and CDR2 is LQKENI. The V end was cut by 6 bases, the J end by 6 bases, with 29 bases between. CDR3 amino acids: CASSSSRLGGPQPAEAFF. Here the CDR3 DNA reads TGTGCCAGCTCTTCCTCTCGGCTAGGAGGGCCCCAACCTGCTGAAGCTTTCTTT.

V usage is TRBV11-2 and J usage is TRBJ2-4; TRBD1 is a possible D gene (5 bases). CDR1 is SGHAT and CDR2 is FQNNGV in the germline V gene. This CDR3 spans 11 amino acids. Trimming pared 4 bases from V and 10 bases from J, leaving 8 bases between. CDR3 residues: CASSSTGIQYF. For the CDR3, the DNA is TGTGCCAGCAGCTCCACAGGAATTCAGTACTTC.

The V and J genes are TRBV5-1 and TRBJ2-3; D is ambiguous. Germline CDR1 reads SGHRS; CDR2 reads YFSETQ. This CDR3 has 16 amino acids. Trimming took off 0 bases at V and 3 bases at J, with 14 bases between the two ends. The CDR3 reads CASSLASRRFTDTQYF. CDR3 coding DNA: TGCGCCAGCAGCTTGGCCTCTAGAAGGTTTACAGATACGCAGTATTTT.

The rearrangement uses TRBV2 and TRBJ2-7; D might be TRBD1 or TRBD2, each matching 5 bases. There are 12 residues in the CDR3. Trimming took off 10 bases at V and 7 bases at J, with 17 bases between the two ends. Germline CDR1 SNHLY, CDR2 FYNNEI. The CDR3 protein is CATIEGPREQYF. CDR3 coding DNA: TGTGCCACCATTGAGGGGCCGCGGGAGCAGTACTTC.

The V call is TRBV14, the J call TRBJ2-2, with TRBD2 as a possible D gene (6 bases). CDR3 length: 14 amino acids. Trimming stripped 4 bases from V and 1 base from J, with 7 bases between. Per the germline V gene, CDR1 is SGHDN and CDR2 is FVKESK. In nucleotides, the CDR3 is TGTGCCAGCAGCCTCGGGGGGAACACCGGGGAGCTGTTTTTT. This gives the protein CASSLGGNTGELFF.

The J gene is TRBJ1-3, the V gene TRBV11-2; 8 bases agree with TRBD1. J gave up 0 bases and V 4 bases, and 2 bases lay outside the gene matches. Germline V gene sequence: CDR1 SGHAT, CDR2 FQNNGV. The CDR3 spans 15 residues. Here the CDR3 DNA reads TGTGCCAGCAGCTGGACAGGGAGCTCTGGAAACACCATATATTTT. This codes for CASSWTGSSGNTIYF.

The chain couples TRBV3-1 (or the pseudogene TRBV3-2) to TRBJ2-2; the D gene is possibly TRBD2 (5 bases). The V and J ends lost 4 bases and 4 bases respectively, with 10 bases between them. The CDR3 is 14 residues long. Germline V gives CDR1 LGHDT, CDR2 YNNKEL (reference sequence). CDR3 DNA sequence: TGTGCCAGCAGCCGGACCGGGGTCACCGGGGAGCTGTTTTTT. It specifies CASSRTGVTGELFF.